What follows are 32 T cell receptor beta chains derived from one specimen sequenced in a study of OX40 agonist ivuxolimab in advanced cancers. Produced via immunoSEQ multiplex PCR; TCRdb's table is partial and in-frame only. The sample records tens of thousands of clones, around 85% being singletons. This specimen consisted of CD4+ or CD8+ T cells sorted from blood, obtained in a trial of the OX40 agonist ivuxolimab. These TCRs come from an adult with an advanced solid tumor such as melanoma, head and neck, liver or kidney cancer.

The rearrangement links TRBV13 to TRBJ2-1, with D uncertain. The CDR3 extends over 13 amino acids. CDR1 PRHDT and CDR2 FYEKMQ come from the germline V gene (reference sequence). Trimming pared 3 bases from V and 4 bases from J, leaving 7 bases between. The chain's CDR3 is CASSLGHYNEQFF. CDR3 sequence (DNA): TGTGCCAGCAGCTTGGGTCATTACAATGAGCAGTTCTTC.

This chain uses TRBV19 with TRBJ2-1; D unresolved. The germline V gene encodes CDR1 LNHDA and CDR2 SQIVND (reference sequence). The V end was cut by 7 bases, the J end by 4 bases, with 17 bases between. The CDR3 has 15 residues. The DNA for the CDR3 is TGTGCCAGTATGGGGTGGGCTGAGAAATACAATGAGCAGTTCTTC. Protein: CASMGWAEKYNEQFF.

This chain connects TRBV28 to TRBJ2-2; TRBD1 might be the D (5 bases). Germline loops: CDR1 MDHEN, CDR2 SYDVKM. CDR3 length equals 14 residues. V was pared by 7 bases and J by 2 bases, with 11 bases between. The CDR3, as DNA: TGTGCCAGCATGGGGCAAGGAAACACCGGGGAGCTGTTTTTT. Its translation: CASMGQGNTGELFF.

The CDR3 sequence is CASGSANYGYTF. CDR3 sequence (DNA): TGTGCCAGCGGGAGTGCTAACTATGGCTACACCTTC. The chain uses TRBV6-5 and TRBJ1-2, with D hard to call. The CDR3 runs to 12 residues. Germline CDR1 and CDR2: MNHEY and SVGAGI. The V gene lost 8 bases and the J gene lost 0 bases, with 7 bases spanning the gap.

This clone showed up just a few times. The chain uses TRBV19 and TRBJ1-5; weak D call: TRBD1 (5 bases). Trimming pared 5 bases from V and 6 bases from J, leaving 14 bases between. The CDR3 is made up of 14 amino acids. Germline values: CDR1 LNHDA, CDR2 SQIVND (reference sequence). The CDR3 bases are TGTGCCAGTAGTCCCAGACAGCCAGGTCAGCCCCAGCATTTT. Protein: CASSPRQPGQPQHF. The full variable domain, in which reference TRBV19 and TRBJ1-5 provide the parts outside the CDR3, is DGGITQSPKYLFRKEGQNVTLSCEQNLNHDAMYWYRQDPGQGLRLIYYSQIVNDFQKGDIAEGYSVSREKKESFPLTVTSAQKNPTAFYLCASSPRQPGQPQHFGDGTRLSIL.

This clone showed up just once. The rearrangement uses TRBV27 and TRBJ1-5; TRBD1 matches 7 bases. The CDR3 is 15 residues long. V dropped 5 bases and J dropped 6; count of bases not matched to a gene: 10. Germline CDR1 and CDR2: MNHEY and SMNVEV (reference sequence). CDR3 amino acids: CASSKIDRVGQPQHF. Here the CDR3 DNA reads TGTGCCAGCAGTAAAATTGACAGGGTCGGTCAGCCCCAGCATTTT.

This clone was detected only once. The genes are TRBV18 and TRBJ1-4; unclear D gene. V was pared by 4 bases and J by 8 bases, with 11 bases between. The length of the CDR3 is 13 residues. Germline V gene lookup returns CDR1 KGHSH and CDR2 LQKENI. The DNA for the CDR3 is TGTGCCAGCTCACAGGGTAATCGGGAAAAACTGTTTTTT. It yields the protein CASSQGNREKLFF.

This rearrangement joins TRBV27 to TRBJ1-1, with D possibly matching TRBD1 (6 bases). V lost 4 bases, J lost 3 bases, and 18 bases lay in between. CDR1 and CDR2 (germline): MNHEY, SMNVEV (reference sequence). The CDR3 runs to 16 residues. This CDR3 reads CASSSGTPPGDTEAFF. Here the CDR3 DNA reads TGTGCCAGCAGTTCAGGGACACCTCCCGGGGACACTGAAGCTTTCTTT.

This chain links TRBV4-2 with TRBJ1-5; D gene uncertain. V lost 5 bases and J lost 3, with 11 bases in between. The CDR3 length is 14 residues. Germline values: CDR1 LGHNA, CDR2 YNFKEQ. CDR3 coding DNA: TGTGCCAGCAGCTTGGACGGGCCCAATCAGCCCCAGCATTTT. It specifies CASSLDGPNQPQHF.

For the CDR3, the DNA is TGTGCCAGCAGCTTTCCACAAGGACAGAGCCAAGAGACCCAGTACTTC. Its translation is CASSFPQGQSQETQYF. This rearrangement joins TRBV11-3 to TRBJ2-5; D may be TRBD1 (6 bases). The ends were cut back, 3 bases at V and 1 base at J, with 15 bases in the middle. CDR1 is SGHNT, CDR2 YENEEA, per germline. The CDR3 totals 16 residues. Drawing the rest from reference TRBV11-3 and TRBJ2-5, the complete variable domain is EAGVVQSPRYKIIEKKQPVAFWCNPISGHNTLYWYLQNLGQGPELLIRYENEEAVDDSQLPKDRFSAERLKGVDSTLKIQPAELGDSAVYLCASSFPQGQSQETQYFGPGTRLLVL.

The J gene is TRBJ1-1, the V gene TRBV5-1; D remains unclear. V was shortened by 0 bases and J by 1 base, with 10 bases between the two germline ends. From germline, CDR1 is SGHRS and CDR2 YFSETQ. This CDR3 region has 15 residues. CDR3 protein: CASSLGFGGNTEAFF. CDR3 DNA: TGCGCCAGCAGCTTGGGATTTGGCGGGAACACTGAAGCTTTCTTT.

Only a few counts were recorded for this clone. This chain links TRBV5-8 with TRBJ1-2; 10 bases are shared with TRBD1. The CDR3 has 16 residues. Unmatched junction bases numbered 8, after V lost 1 base and J lost 5 bases. From germline, CDR1 is SGHTS and CDR2 YDEGEE. The CDR3 loop is CASSLTHGTGVYGYTF. The DNA for the CDR3 is TGTGCCAGCAGCTTGACCCACGGGACAGGGGTATATGGCTACACCTTC. Combining the CDR3 with reference TRBV5-8 and TRBJ1-2 gives the whole variable domain EAGVTQSPTHLIKTRGQQATLRCSPISGHTSVYWYQQALGLGLQFLLWYDEGEERNRGNFPPRFSGRQFPNYSSELNVNALELEDSALYLCASSLTHGTGVYGYTFGSGTRLTVV.

This chain uses TRBV28 with TRBJ1-5; 8 bases align to TRBD1. CDR3 length: 16 amino acids. Germline trimming cut 6 bases from V and 1 base from J; bases unmatched to any gene: 8. Looked up from germline, CDR1 is MDHEN and CDR2 is SYDVKM. The CDR3 protein is CASSPTGEGSNQPQHF. The CDR3, as DNA: TGTGCCAGCAGCCCGACAGGGGAGGGGAGCAATCAGCCCCAGCATTTT.

This clone showed up just a few times. This chain connects TRBV30 to TRBJ1-6; no clear D. The germline V gene encodes CDR1 GTSNPN and CDR2 SVGIG (reference sequence). V dropped 5 bases and J dropped 12 bases, with 11 bases sitting between them. This CDR3 comprises 11 residues. Written as DNA, the CDR3 is TGTGCCTGGCGGGCCTTCGGACCCCTCCACTTT. Amino acids: CAWRAFGPLHF.

The chain joins TRBV27 to TRBJ1-1; D is perhaps TRBD1 (5 bases). The V end was cut by 5 bases, the J end by 4 bases, with 17 bases between. Per the germline V gene, CDR1 is MNHEY and CDR2 is SMNVEV (reference sequence). The CDR3 is made up of 15 amino acids. The CDR3 nucleotides are TGTGCCAGCAGTCCCCAACAATTGGGGGTCACTGAAGCTTTCTTT. Protein: CASSPQQLGVTEAFF.

This clone was observed a handful of times. V and J are TRBV7-2 and TRBJ1-2; 12 bases align to TRBD1. V shed 5 bases, J shed 7 bases, and the junction held 8 bases outside the gene matches. The CDR3 loop spans 15 amino acids. Germline V lookup: CDR1 SGHTA, CDR2 FQGNSA. The CDR3 spells CASSPGTGGPRGYTF. DNA of the CDR3: TGTGCCAGCAGCCCGGGGACAGGGGGCCCTCGTGGCTACACCTTC.

V and J are TRBV6-4 and TRBJ2-7; D may be TRBD2 (5 bases). This CDR3 is built from 15 residues. V gave up 2 bases and J gave up 1 base, with 12 bases separating them. The germline gives CDR1 MRHNA, CDR2 SNTAGT. The CDR3, as DNA: TGTGCCAGCAGTGACAGGCGGCCGGGATCCTACGAGCAGTACTTC. Translating it yields CASSDRRPGSYEQYF.

J is TRBJ2-1 and V is TRBV7-3; the D gene is possibly TRBD2 (7 bases). Germline lookup yields CDR1 SGHTA and CDR2 FQGTGA. V was cut by 5 bases and J by 7 bases, with 15 bases left in between. The CDR3 covers 14 residues. The CDR3 region has the DNA TGTGCCAGCAGCACGGGGGGCTGGCTTAATGAGCAGTTCTTC. It yields the protein CASSTGGWLNEQFF.

This chain connects TRBV5-4 to TRBJ2-7, with a tentative D call TRBD1 (6 bases). This CDR3 spans 14 amino acids. Germline-derived CDR1 and CDR2 are SGHNT and YYREEE (reference sequence). V shed 2 bases and J shed 3 bases, with 12 bases lying between them. CDR3 sequence reads: CASSFAGVNYEQYF. CDR3 bases: TGTGCCAGCAGCTTTGCAGGGGTTAACTACGAGCAGTACTTC.

CDR3 amino acids: CATSFHSNQPQHF. CDR3 sequence (DNA): TGTGCCACCAGTTTTCATAGCAATCAGCCCCAGCATTTT. The chain recombines TRBV15 with TRBJ1-5, with D unclear. In germline, CDR1 is LNHNV, CDR2 YYDKDF (reference sequence). V was shortened by 6 bases and J by 0 bases, with 6 bases between the two germline ends. The CDR3 sequence is 13 residues long.

The chain is built from TRBV6-5 and TRBJ2-3; 9 bases fit TRBD2. Germline V gene data show CDR1 as MNHEY and CDR2 as SVGAGI. The trim removed 5 bases at V and 2 bases at J, leaving 5 bases unmatched. The CDR3 extends over 15 amino acids. DNA for the CDR3: TGTGCCAGCAGTAAGACTAGCGGAAACACAGATACGCAGTATTTT. It codes for CASSKTSGNTDTQYF.

This clone was observed a single time. This chain links TRBV7-6 with TRBJ2-7; D uncertain. There are 13 residues in the CDR3. V was trimmed by 1 base and J by 3 bases, leaving 7 bases between them. Germline lookup yields CDR1 SGHVS and CDR2 FNYEAQ. The CDR3 DNA is TGTGCCAGCAGCTTAGAGCTGGGCTACGAGCAGTACTTC. Amino acids: CASSLELGYEQYF.

The chain has TRBV11-3 and TRBJ2-7, with TRBD1 matching over 10 bases. Losses at the gene ends were 6 bases for V and 5 bases for J; bases not matched to a gene: 7. Per germline, CDR1 SGHNT and CDR2 YENEEA. The CDR3 has 14 residues. The CDR3 DNA is TGTGCCAGCAGGACAGGGGGCGACGTCGACGAGCAGTACTTC. It yields the protein CASRTGGDVDEQYF.

CDR3 bases: TGCAGCGTTGAAACAGGGACTACGATTCAGTACTTC. Its protein product is CSVETGTTIQYF. The chain carries TRBV29-1 and TRBJ2-5; the D gene is possibly TRBD2 (7 bases). CDR3 length: 12 residues. With 2 bases removed from V and 11 bases from J, the gap between germline ends came to 15 bases. Germline values: CDR1 SQVTM, CDR2 ANQGSEA.

J is TRBJ2-7 and V is TRBV6-1; D gene unclear. This CDR3 has 14 residues. Germline CDR1 MNHNS, CDR2 SASEGT. The V gene lost 3 bases and the J gene lost 0 bases, with 9 bases spanning the gap. DNA of the CDR3: TGTGCCAGCAGTGAGAGCAGGCTCTCCTACGAGCAGTACTTC. Its protein is CASSESRLSYEQYF.

The chain couples TRBV19 to TRBJ2-1; the match to TRBD2 covers 10 bases. Germline CDR1 LNHDA, CDR2 SQIVND (reference sequence). J lost 7 bases, V lost 7 bases, and 10 bases had no gene match. The CDR3 totals 15 residues. In DNA, the CDR3 is TGTGCCAGTAATTATCTAGCGGGAGATAGTAATGAGCAGTTCTTC. This translates into CASNYLAGDSNEQFF.

This clone was picked up many times. The gene calls are TRBV2 and TRBJ2-5; TRBD1 might be the D (5 bases). V shed 4 bases and J shed 2 bases, with 11 bases lying between them. This CDR3 has 14 residues. CDR1 SNHLY and CDR2 FYNNEI come from the germline V gene. CDR3 residues: CASSAGQRQETQYF. CDR3 DNA: TGTGCCAGCAGTGCAGGGCAAAGACAAGAGACCCAGTACTTC.

This rearrangement joins TRBV5-1 to TRBJ2-2; 8 bases match TRBD2. The CDR3 has 16 residues. CDR1 and CDR2 from the germline V gene are SGHRS and YFSETQ. The J segment lost 0 bases and the V segment lost 0 bases, leaving 1 base of the junction unmatched. As DNA, the CDR3 is TGCGCCAGCAGCTTGGACGGGAGGGCGAACACCGGGGAGCTGTTTTTT. This translates into CASSLDGRANTGELFF.

This clone was observed a single time. This chain joins TRBV6-6 and TRBJ2-1; D is possibly TRBD1 or TRBD2 (5 bases each). The V gene lost 0 bases and the J gene lost 10 bases, with 10 bases spanning the gap. The germline V gene encodes CDR1 MNHNY and CDR2 SVGAGI (reference sequence). The CDR3 sequence is 13 residues long. The DNA for the CDR3 is TGTGCCAGCAGTTACTCCGGGGCCAGCGAGCAGTTCTTC. This translates into CASSYSGASEQFF.

The chain recombines TRBV6-6 with TRBJ2-5, with TRBD2 as a possible D gene (7 bases). Per the germline V gene, CDR1 is MNHNY and CDR2 is SVGAGI (reference sequence). V was shortened by 2 bases and J by 5 bases, with 12 bases between the two germline ends. The CDR3 length is 14 residues. The CDR3 is CASSYRRGGETQYF. CDR3 nucleotide sequence: TGTGCCAGCAGTTACAGAAGGGGGGGGGAGACCCAGTACTTC.

This chain links TRBV7-3 with TRBJ2-3; D unclear. The length of the CDR3 is 13 residues. V lost 6 bases and J lost 2, with 9 bases in between. CDR1 is SGHTA, CDR2 FQGTGA, per germline. The DNA for the CDR3 is TGTGCCAGCAGTCAGCCTAACACAGATACGCAGTATTTT. It is translated as CASSQPNTDTQYF.

DNA of the CDR3: TGTGCCAGCAGCCGGGTGGGAGCCTCTGGAAACACCATATATTTT. Translating gives CASSRVGASGNTIYF. The V and J genes are TRBV14 and TRBJ1-3; D is unresolved. The CDR3 runs 15 residues. Trimming shortened V by 4 bases and J by 0 bases, and 10 bases separated the two germline ends. Germline-derived CDR1 and CDR2 are SGHDN and FVKESK.